This T cell receptor (beta chain) emerged from a study of T cell responses to AZD1222 COVID-19 vaccine. Study-wide results and caveats: Vaccine-associated CD4 TCRs ranged over spike, dominating at 160-218 and 743-854.

This CDR3 is built from 15 residues. V was trimmed by 3 bases and J by 0 bases, leaving 9 bases between them. CDR1 is MNHEY, CDR2 SMNVEV, per germline (reference sequence). Details on this clone: What it recognizes is unknown.

Sequencing was performed with immunoSEQ multiplex PCR; in TCRdb, only in-frame clones are kept and a portion is missing. The data contain some 49,000 clones, roughly 90% of them seen just once; the ten biggest clones take up around 1.1%. V is TRBV27 and J is TRBJ1-5; D unresolved. The starting material was peripheral blood, obtained 28 days after the second AZD1222 dose. The sequence came from an adult who received the AZD1222 COVID-19 vaccine. CDR3: CASSLAPYSNQPQHF. The CDR3 DNA follows: TGTGCCAGCAGTTTGGCGCCGTATAGCAATCAGCCCCAGCATTTT.